This T cell receptor beta chain appears in the sequencing data of a study of CD8+ T cells in alopecia areata. Study details: Treatment comprised oral tofacitinib, 5 to 10 mg twice daily, in treated patients.

The treatment denotes: oral pan-JAK inhibitor, 5-10 mg twice daily. Reverse transcribed after extraction, RNA yielded cDNA as the sequencing template. Sequencing used immunoSEQ multiplex PCR; TCRdb keeps in-frame clones, though not all of them. The sample yields tens of thousands of clones, approximately 65% seen once. This clonotype originated in a human donor with alopecia areata. The sample was CD8+ T cells sorted from blood, taken at week 4, from a patient treated with tofacitinib.

Here the CDR3 DNA reads TGCAGCGTCGACCCAGCTGGGAACTATGGCTACACCTTC. Amino acid sequence: CSVDPAGNYGYTF. The V and J genes are TRBV29-1 and TRBJ1-2; unclear D gene. Deletions cut 6 bases from V and 2 bases from J, with 13 bases between. The CDR3 loop spans 13 amino acids. From germline, CDR1 is SQVTM and CDR2 ANQGSEA.